What follows is one T cell receptor (beta chain) and its context. This entry belongs to a study of OX40 agonist ivuxolimab in advanced cancers. Across the whole study: Prior anti-PD-1, anti-PD-L1 or anti-CTLA-4 therapy was allowed; more than 30% had some.

The data were produced by immunoSEQ multiplex PCR, yet TCRdb's version contains in-frame clones alone and is incomplete. The sample includes roughly 67,000 clones, 92% seen only once; the top ten take roughly 12%. The source material was CD4+ or CD8+ T cells sorted from blood, sampled in a trial of the OX40 agonist ivuxolimab. The receptor was derived from an adult with an advanced solid tumor such as melanoma, head and neck, liver or kidney cancer.

The CDR3, as DNA: TGTGCCAGCAGCTTAGCAGTGCCCTACGAGCAGTACTTC. Residues: CASSLAVPYEQYF. This chain joins TRBV11-2 and TRBJ2-7; no clear D. Trimming took off 1 base at V and 2 bases at J, with 6 bases between the two ends. Germline V CDR1 and CDR2: SGHAT, FQNNGV. This CDR3 comprises 13 residues.